The entry below describes one T cell receptor beta chain. As yet, its antigen is unknown. This sample was included in a study of T cells in narcolepsy. Study results and limitations: Comparing one patient's CSF and blood CD4+ clonotypes highlighted HCRT- and TRIB2-specific autoreactive clonotypes. Reportedly, autoreactive clonotypes were serially detected in patients' blood but not controls'. Some memory CD4+ repertoires had no autoreactive clone sequences.

Measured with immunoSEQ multiplex PCR; TCRdb has only the in-frame clones, and not every one. The table records 20,000 to 25,000 clones, 75% to 90% of them present only once. Trimming left V 5 bases short and J 0 bases short, with 10 bases between. There are 15 residues in the CDR3. Per germline, CDR1 MNHEY and CDR2 SMNVEV (reference sequence). This clonotype was sampled from a human donor with narcolepsy. The chain couples TRBV27 to TRBJ1-4, with a weak D call TRBD1 (5 bases). The sequencing sample was made of CD45RA- memory CD4+ T cells from PBMCs. CDR3 sequence (DNA): TGTGCCAGCAGTCAAACAGGAGCAACTAATGAAAAACTGTTTTTT. It specifies CASSQTGATNEKLFF.